This record concerns one T cell receptor beta chain sequence. Original processing notes: Counts of nucleated cells, estimated from reference gene primer amplification, were obtained. Data came from immunoSEQ multiplex PCR; TCRdb stores just in-frame clones and leaves some out. Clonal size and the V and J genes are those of that table, whereas D and trimming came from the DNA. The profile covers fewer than 300,000 clones, with 65% to 90% appearing a single time and roughly 2.9% taken by the ten largest. In germline, CDR1 is GTSNPN, CDR2 SVGIG (reference sequence). The V and J ends lost 5 bases and 5 bases respectively, with 15 bases between them. The CDR3 runs to 14 residues. This record comes from a study of blood T cell repertoires in COVID-19.

The source is a woman aged 60-75 years with active or convalescent COVID-19. Sequenced sample: peripheral blood. The V call is TRBV30, the J call TRBJ2-2; tentative D call: TRBD1 (6 bases). For the CDR3, the DNA is TGTGCCTGGCAAACAGGGTCTGAAACCGGGGAGCTGTTTTTT. It yields the protein CAWQTGSETGELFF.